This TCR beta chain was retrieved from a study of T cells in tuberculosis. Study summary: CD1B tetramers identified T cells specific for mycobacterial lipid GMM.

Sorting used thawed, overnight-rested PBMC stained with anti-CD3, a viability dye and GMM-loaded CD1B tetramer. CD1B tetramers were loaded with Rhodococcus equi-derived C32 glucose monomycolate. From each donor, some 90,000 tetramer-negative cells were sorted. Trimming cost V 4 bases and J 0 bases; bases outside gene matches: 5. Germline V lookup: CDR1 SGDLS, CDR2 YYNGEE. The CDR3 has 15 amino acids. Here immunoSEQ multiplex PCR was the method, and the copy in TCRdb shows in-frame clones only, minus some. This sample has roughly 59,000 clones, with around 86% found just once. The genes are TRBV9 and TRBJ2-3; 7 positions agree with TRBD2. Input material: CD1b-GMM tetramer-negative cells sorted from PBMCs. The sequence derives from an adult woman with latent tuberculosis. CDR3 region: CASSYLGGSTDTQYF. In DNA form, the CDR3 reads TGTGCCAGCAGCTACCTCGGGGGGAGCACAGATACGCAGTATTTT.